This T cell receptor beta chain was identified in a study of T cell changes during pregnancy in multiple sclerosis. The length of the CDR3 is 13 residues. The germline V gene has CDR1 MGHDK and CDR2 SYGVNS. J was trimmed by 2 bases and V by 2 bases; bases with no gene match: 0. The table came from immunoSEQ multiplex PCR; TCRdb's copy has only in-frame clones and leaves some out. The sample lists tens of thousands of clones, approximately 92% occurring once. This sequence joins TRBV25-1 and TRBJ2-7; 7 nucleotides agree with TRBD1. This TCR was recovered from a female donor in good health, enrolled as a control in a pregnancy study. This sample comprised peripheral blood, obtained in the third trimester of pregnancy. The CDR3 DNA sequence: TGTGCCAGCAGTGAAACAGGGGCCTACGAGCAGTACTTC. It yields the protein CASSETGAYEQYF.